This T cell receptor beta chain is drawn from a study of shared T cell receptors in the human thymus (dated by TCRdb to the early 2020s). Study-level background: The study examined how self-reactive, shared T-cell receptor alpha chains are generated in the human thymus.

The library was made by the immunoSEQ multiplex PCR assay. TCRdb took this table from immuneACCESS and kept in-frame rearrangements with V and J called. Such tables lack part of the clones; where checked against another copy, unresolved V genes explain under half of the gap, and the rest is unexplained. The sample table holds about 400,000 clones, of which 85% to 95% were seen once. Approximately 0.02% of the sample comes from the top ten. CDR3 length: 12 amino acids, cysteine to phenylalanine. CDR3 DNA only is kept here, 36 bases in frame from base 1. The trim is 9 bases for V and 4 bases for J, with a gap of 13 bases between the germline ends. The germline V gene (reference sequence) supplies CDR1 SGHNT and CDR2 YYREEE. Notes on this clone: Its antigen is unknown. Base qualities are not at hand, and no much larger clone is one base apart.

The receptor was derived from a human donor. Sequenced material: thymocytes. The sequence links TRBV5-4 to TRBJ1-1, with the D gene call left open. The DNA sequence is TGTGCCAACCTCATAATGGGCACTGAAGCTTTCTTT. This gives the protein CANLIMGTEAFF.